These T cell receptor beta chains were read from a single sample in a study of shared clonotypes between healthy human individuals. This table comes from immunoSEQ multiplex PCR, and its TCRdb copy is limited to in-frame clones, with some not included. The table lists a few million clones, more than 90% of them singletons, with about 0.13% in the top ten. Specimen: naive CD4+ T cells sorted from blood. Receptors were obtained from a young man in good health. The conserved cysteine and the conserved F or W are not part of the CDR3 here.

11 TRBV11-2 ASSSLGGETQY
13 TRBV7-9 ASSSQPRVGNTIY
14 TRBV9 ASSKTETGATGELF
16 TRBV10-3 AIRKGLAGETSTDTQY
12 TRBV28 ASSLLYRAGEAF
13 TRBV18 ASSPQGIMNTEAF
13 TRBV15 ATSRDQGGVGELF
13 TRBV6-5 ASSYSRGRVSPLH
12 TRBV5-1 ASSLDSRSGTQY
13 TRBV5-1 ASSLEGGTDYEQY
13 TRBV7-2 ASSSTGVGITEAF
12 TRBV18 ASSPGAVQETQY
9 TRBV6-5 ASGLNQPQH
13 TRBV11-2 ASSILAGVRYEQY
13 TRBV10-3 AIKRDAERGNTIY
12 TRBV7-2 ASSLRGGTDTQY
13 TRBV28 ASSPQGGVRVEQY
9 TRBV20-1 SARSQETQY
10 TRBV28 ASSLTSSKLF
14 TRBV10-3 AISEPAGQERYEQY
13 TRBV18 ASSLGQGEDSPLH
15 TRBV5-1 ASSYGSAGQSGNTIY
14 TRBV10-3 AISDAAGGNTGELF
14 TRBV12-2 ASRRRSKSSYNEQF
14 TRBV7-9 ASSPYTGVRTSEQY
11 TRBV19 ASSIEGTYGYT
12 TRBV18 ASSPNRGQTEAF